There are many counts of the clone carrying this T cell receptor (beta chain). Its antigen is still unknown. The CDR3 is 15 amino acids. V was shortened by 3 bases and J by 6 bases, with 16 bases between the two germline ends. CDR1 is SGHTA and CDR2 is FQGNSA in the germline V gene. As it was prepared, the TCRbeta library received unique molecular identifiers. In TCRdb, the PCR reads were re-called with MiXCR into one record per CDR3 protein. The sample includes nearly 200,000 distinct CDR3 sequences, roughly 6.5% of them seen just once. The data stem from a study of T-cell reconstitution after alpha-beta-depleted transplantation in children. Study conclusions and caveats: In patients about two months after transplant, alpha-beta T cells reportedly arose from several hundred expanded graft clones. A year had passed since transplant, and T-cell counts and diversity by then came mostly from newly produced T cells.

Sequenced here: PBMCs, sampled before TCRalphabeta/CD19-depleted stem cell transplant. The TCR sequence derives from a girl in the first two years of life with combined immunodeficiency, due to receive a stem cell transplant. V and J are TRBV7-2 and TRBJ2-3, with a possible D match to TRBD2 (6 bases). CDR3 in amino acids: CASSFSSGLWDTQYF. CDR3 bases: TGTGCCAGCAGCTTTTCCAGCGGGTTGTGGGATACGCAGTATTTT.